These 30 T cell receptor beta chains were sequenced from one sample in a study of cytomegalovirus exposure and HLA in healthy donors. PCR employed 60 Vbeta and 13 Jbeta primers. TCRdb's copy holds only in-frame clones and misses some; the assay was immunoSEQ multiplex PCR. Of 90,000 to 140,000 clones listed, over 70% were seen once; the top ten hold 1.3%. Source material: PBMCs. These TCRs come from a man aged 40-55 years in good health and CMV-seronegative.

V is TRBV4-3 and J is TRBJ1-4, with 8 bases fitting TRBD1. The CDR3 has 16 amino acids. Germline values: CDR1 LGHNA, CDR2 YSLEER. With 2 bases clipped from V and 11 bases from J, the junction kept 13 bases outside the gene matches. The CDR3 DNA sequence: TGCGCCAGCAGCCAACTCGGACAGGGACGACAAGAGAAACTGTTTTTT. Translation: CASSQLGQGRQEKLFF.

V and J are TRBV27 and TRBJ1-5, with D perhaps TRBD1 (5 bases). Looked up from germline, CDR1 is MNHEY and CDR2 is SMNVEV (reference sequence). The CDR3 contains 14 residues. V shed 2 bases and J shed 6 bases, with 11 bases lying between them. CDR3: CASSLLGRGQPQHF. In DNA, the CDR3 is TGTGCCAGCAGTTTACTGGGGCGAGGTCAGCCCCAGCATTTT.

The chain employs TRBV2 and TRBJ1-5; D might be TRBD1 (5 bases). Germline assignment: CDR1 SNHLY and CDR2 FYNNEI. The CDR3 loop spans 15 amino acids. V lost 2 bases and J 2 bases, leaving 10 bases between the germline ends. CDR3 sequence reads: CASSEQGSGNQPQHF. CDR3 nucleotides: TGTGCCAGCAGTGAACAGGGCTCGGGCAATCAGCCCCAGCATTTT.

The genes are TRBV18 and TRBJ2-5, with D hard to call. The V and J ends lost 3 bases and 4 bases respectively, with 9 bases between them. Looked up from germline, CDR1 is KGHSH and CDR2 is LQKENI. The CDR3 runs to 13 residues. The CDR3 region has the DNA TGTGCCAGCTCACCGGGCAGCACAGAGACCCAGTACTTC. Protein: CASSPGSTETQYF.

This chain connects TRBV4-3 to TRBJ2-7, with 8 nucleotides matching TRBD1. With 6 bases clipped from V and 3 bases from J, the junction kept 10 bases outside the gene matches. There are 15 residues in the CDR3. Germline values: CDR1 LGHNA, CDR2 YSLEER. CDR3 region: CASSQRPGQVYEQYF. In DNA, the CDR3 is TGCGCCAGCAGTCAACGACCGGGACAGGTCTACGAGCAGTACTTC.

The gene calls are TRBV4-3 and TRBJ2-7; 11 bases are shared with TRBD1. The CDR3 runs to 16 residues. V trimming: 1 base; J trimming: 7 bases; junction bases outside the gene matches: 9. The germline gives CDR1 LGHNA, CDR2 YSLEER. CDR3 DNA: TGCGCCAGCAGCCAAGGGTGGGGACAGGGGGTGGATGAGCAGTACTTC. This sequence encodes CASSQGWGQGVDEQYF.

This clone was seen a handful of times. The CDR3 DNA reads as TGTGCCAGCAGCTTAGAGAGGCAGGGTGGACAGCCCCAGCATTTT. It translates to CASSLERQGGQPQHF. V is TRBV7-8 and J is TRBJ1-5, with a tentative D call TRBD1 (5 bases). The V end lost 1 base, the J end lost 7 bases, and 14 bases lay between the germline ends. The CDR3 totals 15 residues. Germline CDR1 is SGHVS and CDR2 is FQNEAQ.

The V gene is TRBV30, the J gene TRBJ1-2; D perhaps matches TRBD1 (6 bases). Looked up from germline, CDR1 is GTSNPN and CDR2 is SVGIG (reference sequence). There are 12 residues in the CDR3. V shed 5 bases and J shed 5 bases, with 12 bases lying between them. CDR3 sequence (DNA): TGTGCCTGGGGGATGGGGGCTTATGGCTACACCTTC. It encodes CAWGMGAYGYTF.

The V and J genes are TRBV19 and TRBJ1-3; D call uncertain. CDR1 and CDR2 from the germline V gene are LNHDA and SQIVND (reference sequence). The CDR3 runs 15 residues. Trimming pared 5 bases from V and 0 bases from J, leaving 11 bases between. The CDR3 bases are TGTGCCAGTAGTCCGACAATGAGCTCTGGAAACACCATATATTTT. Translating gives CASSPTMSSGNTIYF.

V is TRBV7-2 and J is TRBJ1-1, with 8 bases lining up with TRBD1. The CDR3 is 13 amino acids. V was clipped by 2 bases and J by 7 bases; unmatched bases: 3. CDR1 and CDR2 (germline): SGHTA, FQGNSA. Here the CDR3 DNA reads TGTGCCAGCAGCTTAAAACAGGGGGTTGAAGCTTTCTTT. Translated, it gives CASSLKQGVEAFF.

This sequence joins TRBV27 and TRBJ2-3; 10 nucleotides match TRBD2. Germline CDR1 MNHEY, CDR2 SMNVEV (reference sequence). V was clipped by 2 bases and J by 1 base; unmatched bases: 0. There are 15 residues in the CDR3. CDR3 DNA sequence: TGTGCCAGCAGTTTACTAGCGGGGGGCACAGATACGCAGTATTTT. Protein product: CASSLLAGGTDTQYF.

The chain carries TRBV28 and TRBJ1-3; D may be TRBD1 (6 bases). Germline V gene data show CDR1 as MDHEN and CDR2 as SYDVKM. V dropped 5 bases and J dropped 2 bases, with 13 bases sitting between them. CDR3 length equals 15 residues. CDR3: CASSSRGGPGNTIYF. CDR3 bases: TGTGCCAGCAGTAGCCGCGGGGGCCCTGGAAACACCATATATTTT.

The chain links TRBV14 to TRBJ2-7, with D perhaps TRBD1 (5 bases). The germline V gene encodes CDR1 SGHDN and CDR2 FVKESK. V was shortened by 1 base and J by 3 bases, with 16 bases between the two germline ends. The CDR3 has 16 residues. The CDR3 loop reads CASSQVSPGPGYEQYF. CDR3 bases: TGTGCCAGCAGCCAAGTGAGTCCAGGGCCTGGCTACGAGCAGTACTTC.

This clone was seen more than once but under ten times. The chain joins TRBV30 to TRBJ1-2, with 8 bases lining up with TRBD1. Trimming at V came to 5 bases and at J to 2 bases, leaving 19 bases not matched to a gene. The CDR3 spans 18 residues. In germline, CDR1 is GTSNPN, CDR2 SVGIG (reference sequence). The CDR3 loop reads CAWDGISGGPVGNYGYTF. In DNA form, the CDR3 reads TGTGCCTGGGACGGAATCTCAGGGGGCCCCGTCGGAAACTATGGCTACACCTTC. Full variable domain (missing parts from reference TRBV30 and TRBJ1-2): SQTIHQWPATLVQPVGSPLSLECTVEGTSNPNLYWYRQAAGRGLQLLFYSVGIGQISSEVPQNLSASRPQDRQFILSSKKLLLSDSGFYLCAWDGISGGPVGNYGYTFGSGTRLTVV.

This sequence joins TRBV15 and TRBJ2-7, with D perhaps TRBD1 (5 bases). V dropped 0 bases and J dropped 2 bases, with 14 bases sitting between them. The CDR3 length is 16 residues. Looked up from germline, CDR1 is LNHNV and CDR2 is YYDKDF (reference sequence). CDR3 nucleotide sequence: TGTGCCACCAGCAGAGATCCCCTGGGGCGTACCTACGAGCAGTACTTC. As protein: CATSRDPLGRTYEQYF.

The V call is TRBV6-6, the J call TRBJ2-7; 7 bases line up with TRBD1. The ends lost 6 bases at V and 2 bases at J; junction bases unmatched: 7. Germline values: CDR1 MNHNY, CDR2 SVGAGI (reference sequence). The CDR3 is 14 amino acids. The CDR3 protein is CASRLGGFPYEQYF. CDR3 DNA: TGTGCCAGCAGACTAGGGGGCTTCCCCTACGAGCAGTACTTC.

This chain connects TRBV7-6 to TRBJ2-7; TRBD2 matches at 8 bases. V lost 6 bases and J lost 0; bases outside the gene matches: 13. There are 17 residues in the CDR3. CDR1 is SGHVS and CDR2 is FNYEAQ in the germline V gene. For the CDR3, the DNA is TGTGCCAGCAGTTCCGGGGTAGCGGGACCTAGCTCCTACGAGCAGTACTTC. Translated: CASSSGVAGPSSYEQYF.

The chain employs TRBV30 and TRBJ1-5; the match to TRBD1 covers 10 bases. Germline values: CDR1 GTSNPN, CDR2 SVGIG (reference sequence). With V trimmed by 3 bases and J by 6 bases, 5 bases remained unmatched. The CDR3 has 14 residues. CDR3: CAWSAGTGVQPQHF. CDR3 nucleotide sequence: TGTGCCTGGAGCGCCGGGACAGGGGTTCAGCCCCAGCATTTT. The entire variable domain, with the rest obtained from reference TRBV30 and TRBJ1-5, is as follows: SQTIHQWPATLVQPVGSPLSLECTVEGTSNPNLYWYRQAAGRGLQLLFYSVGIGQISSEVPQNLSASRPQDRQFILSSKKLLLSDSGFYLCAWSAGTGVQPQHFGDGTRLSIL.

This clone has a handful of counts. This sequence joins TRBV28 and TRBJ1-1; 8 nucleotides match TRBD1. Trimming cost V 4 bases and J 1 base; bases outside gene matches: 8. CDR1 is MDHEN, CDR2 SYDVKM, per germline. This CDR3 is 16 amino acids long. CDR3 region: CASSSGTGLTNTEAFF. DNA of the CDR3: TGTGCCAGCAGTTCCGGGACAGGATTAACGAACACTGAAGCTTTCTTT.

V is TRBV10-3 and J is TRBJ2-7, with D unresolved. This CDR3 is built from 13 residues. V dropped 0 bases and J dropped 2 bases, with 5 bases sitting between them. CDR1 is ENHRY, CDR2 SYGVKD, per germline. CDR3 DNA: TGTGCCATCAGTGAGTCAGACACCTACGAGCAGTACTTC. Its protein product is CAISESDTYEQYF.

In this sample, this clone turned up once. The rearrangement joins TRBV10-3 to TRBJ2-3; TRBD2 might be the D (6 bases). V gave up 7 bases and J gave up 0 bases, with 8 bases separating them. This CDR3 has 13 amino acids. Looked up from germline, CDR1 is ENHRY and CDR2 is SYGVKD. The CDR3 here is CAITGTSTDTQYF. The CDR3 region has the DNA TGTGCCATCACCGGGACTAGCACAGATACGCAGTATTTT.

This chain uses TRBV2 with TRBJ2-2, with 13 bases identical to TRBD2. The CDR3 is made up of 14 amino acids. Trimming removed 9 bases from V and 6 bases from J; junction bases left unmatched: 4. The V gene's germline CDR1 is SNHLY and CDR2 FYNNEI. The CDR3 is CASGTSGVPGELFF. The CDR3 bases are TGTGCCAGTGGGACTAGCGGGGTCCCCGGGGAGCTGTTTTTT.

The chain is built from TRBV6-6 and TRBJ1-4, with TRBD1 matching 7 bases. Per the germline V gene, CDR1 is MNHNY and CDR2 is SVGAGI (reference sequence). This CDR3 is 16 amino acids long. The trim removed 0 bases at V and 2 bases at J, leaving 3 bases unmatched. The CDR3 here is CASSYSTGWTNEKLFF. The CDR3 nucleotides read TGTGCCAGCAGTTACTCGACAGGGTGGACTAATGAAAAACTGTTTTTT.

This clone was detected only a few times. The V and J genes are TRBV27 and TRBJ1-4, with a possible D match to TRBD1 (5 bases). This CDR3 is built from 15 residues. Germline loops: CDR1 MNHEY, CDR2 SMNVEV (reference sequence). V lost 6 bases to trimming and J lost 5 bases, with 16 bases between them. In nucleotides, the CDR3 is TGTGCCAGCAGGCTTACTCGCGGGGGGAATGAAAAACTGTTTTTT. Its protein product is CASRLTRGGNEKLFF.

This clone has only a few counts. V gene TRBV2 combines with J gene TRBJ2-7; perhaps TRBD1 as D (6 bases). CDR1 is SNHLY, CDR2 FYNNEI, per germline. The germline V and J ends were trimmed by 6 bases and 0 bases, with 12 bases remaining between them. This CDR3 is built from 14 residues. CDR3 nucleotides: TGTGCCAGCAGGAGCGCAGGGGCCTCCTACGAGCAGTACTTC. This translates into CASRSAGASYEQYF.

This chain connects TRBV6-4 to TRBJ2-3, with D maybe TRBD2 (6 bases). Germline CDR1 is MRHNA and CDR2 is SNTAGT. With 3 bases removed from V and 6 bases from J, the gap between germline ends came to 13 bases. The CDR3 consists of 14 residues. The CDR3 bases are TGTGCCAGCAGTGAGCGGTCCGGAGGGGATACGCAGTATTTT. Residues: CASSERSGGDTQYF.

This clone has more than one count but fewer than ten. The chain recombines TRBV2 with TRBJ2-2, with TRBD1 identical over 10 bases. Germline V gene sequence: CDR1 SNHLY, CDR2 FYNNEI. Trimming cost V 8 bases and J 4 bases; bases outside gene matches: 4. CDR3 length equals 14 residues. DNA of the CDR3: TGTGCCAGCTGCCGGGACAGGGGCACCGGGGAGCTGTTTTTT. It encodes CASCRDRGTGELFF.

The chain couples TRBV6-6 to TRBJ2-3, with 12 bases identical to TRBD2. This CDR3 region has 16 residues. Germline V gene lookup returns CDR1 MNHNY and CDR2 SVGAGI (reference sequence). V lost 6 bases, J lost 3 bases, and 7 bases stayed unmatched. CDR3 region: CASSPRTSGATDTQYF. DNA for the CDR3: TGTGCCAGCAGCCCCCGGACTAGCGGGGCGACAGATACGCAGTATTTT.

The chain links TRBV5-6 to TRBJ2-5, with D perhaps matching TRBD1 (6 bases). The V gene lost 4 bases and the J gene lost 1 base, with 11 bases spanning the gap. Germline values: CDR1 SGHDT, CDR2 YYEEEE. The CDR3 has 14 residues. The CDR3 reads CASSPTGSQETQYF. The CDR3 DNA follows: TGTGCCAGCAGCCCAACAGGGAGCCAAGAGACCCAGTACTTC.

The chain combines TRBV5-4 with TRBJ1-1; the match to TRBD1 covers 9 bases. From germline, CDR1 is SGHNT and CDR2 YYREEE (reference sequence). The CDR3 covers 13 residues. V lost 7 bases to trimming and J lost 11 bases; unmatched junction nucleotides: 12. CDR3 protein: CASGFSGQGTAFF. In DNA, the CDR3 is TGTGCCAGCGGATTCTCGGGACAGGGAACGGCTTTCTTT. The variable domain in full, completed from reference TRBV5-4 and TRBJ1-1, reads ETGVTQSPTHLIKTRGQQVTLRCSSQSGHNTVSWYQQALGQGPQFIFQYYREEENGRGNFPPRFSGLQFPNYSSELNVNALELDDSALYLCASGFSGQGTAFFGQGTRLTVV.